The 17 T cell receptor beta chains below were found in one sample sequenced in a study of T cell responses to AZD1222 COVID-19 vaccine. Assay used: immunoSEQ multiplex PCR; TCRdb lists only in-frame clones, some missing. The sample comprises some 180,000 clones, approximately 92% of which are singletons, and 1% to 1.5% rests with the top ten. The sequencing used peripheral blood, collected on day 0 of AZD1222 vaccination. These receptors all stem from an adult in good health.

The rearrangement joins TRBV20-1 to TRBJ2-1; maybe TRBD2 (6 bases). The CDR3 has 13 residues. The germline V gene encodes CDR1 DFQATT and CDR2 SNEGSKA (reference sequence). Between the trimmed V and J ends, which lost 3 bases and 7 bases, there was a span of 13 bases. CDR3 residues: CSASGLRGNEQFF. In nucleotides, the CDR3 is TGCAGTGCTAGTGGCCTACGGGGGAATGAGCAGTTCTTC.

The rearrangement links TRBV9 to TRBJ2-4; the match to TRBD2 covers 8 bases. This CDR3 region has 11 residues. Germline V gene lookup returns CDR1 SGDLS and CDR2 YYNGEE. V lost 10 bases, J lost 9 bases, and 6 bases stayed unmatched. CDR3 coding DNA: TGTGCCTCCGGGGGGGAGGGCATTCAGTACTTC. Amino acid sequence: CASGGEGIQYF.

A single count supports this clone. This chain links TRBV6-6 with TRBJ2-4, with TRBD1 matching over 7 bases. Germline values: CDR1 MNHNY, CDR2 SVGAGI (reference sequence). This CDR3 spans 13 amino acids. With V trimmed by 10 bases and J by 8 bases, 11 bases remained unmatched. CDR3 sequence: CATRQGLVYIQYF. The CDR3 DNA follows: TGTGCCACCAGACAGGGTCTGGTTTACATTCAGTACTTC.

This chain connects TRBV29-1 to TRBJ1-1; 8 bases line up with TRBD1. The CDR3 is 11 amino acids. Looked up from germline, CDR1 is SQVTM and CDR2 is ANQGSEA. CDR3 DNA: TGCACTTACAGGGGGGGAACTGAAGCTTTCTTT. Translation gives CTYRGGTEAFF.

This clone was observed a single time. The CDR3, as DNA: TGTGCCAGCAGCGTAACAGGGGGCACTGAAGCTTTCTTT. The encoded protein is CASSVTGGTEAFF. The rearrangement links TRBV9 to TRBJ1-1, with 8 bases fitting TRBD1. J was trimmed by 4 bases and V by 1 base; bases with no gene match: 0. CDR1 is SGDLS and CDR2 is YYNGEE in the germline V gene. This CDR3 comprises 13 residues.

This clone was observed once. V usage is TRBV18 and J usage is TRBJ1-5; 8 bases are shared with TRBD1. Germline-derived CDR1 and CDR2 are KGHSH and LQKENI. CDR3 size: 17 residues. Trimming cost V 2 bases and J 4 bases; bases outside gene matches: 10. The DNA for the CDR3 is TGTGCCAGCTCACCAACATCCACAGGGGGAAGTAATCAGCCCCAGCATTTT. It specifies CASSPTSTGGSNQPQHF.

The CDR3 nucleotides read TGCGCCAGCAGCCAAGAAGCAGGGGGCGCGAACACCGGGGAGCTGTTTTTT. It is translated as CASSQEAGGANTGELFF. The V call is TRBV4-3, the J call TRBJ2-2, with TRBD1 identical over 8 bases. This CDR3 spans 17 amino acids. Trimming removed 0 bases from V and 0 bases from J; junction bases left unmatched: 3. Germline V gene data show CDR1 as LGHNA and CDR2 as YSLEER.

This clone was observed a single time. The chain uses TRBV9 and TRBJ1-1; D remains ambiguous. The CDR3 is made up of 12 amino acids. Deletions cut 0 bases from V and 3 bases from J, with 3 bases between. Germline-derived CDR1 and CDR2 are SGDLS and YYNGEE. The CDR3 DNA sequence: TGTGCCAGCAGCGTAGTTGACACTGAAGCTTTCTTT. Translating gives CASSVVDTEAFF.

Concerning this clone itself: Relative to the germline gene, one junction end is altered; a read error may explain this. The chain joins TRBV6-5 to TRBJ2-4, with D possibly matching TRBD1 (6 bases). The CDR3 is 11 residues long. Germline V gene sequence: CDR1 MNHEY, CDR2 SVGAGI. The CDR3 loop is CASGSTGHLLF. The CDR3 coding sequence is TGTGCCAGCGGATCCACGGGACACCTTCTCTTC.

The chain uses TRBV6-5 and TRBJ2-2; no clear D. V shed 0 bases and J shed 6 bases, with 8 bases lying between them. Germline V gene lookup returns CDR1 MNHEY and CDR2 SVGAGI. CDR3 length: 14 residues. CDR3 sequence (DNA): TGTGCCAGCAGTTACTCGCGACCCCCCGGGGAGCTGTTTTTT. This encodes CASSYSRPPGELFF.

J is TRBJ2-1 and V is TRBV7-8; the match to TRBD1 covers 9 bases. The CDR3 contains 15 residues. Germline-derived CDR1 and CDR2 are SGHVS and FQNEAQ. With 4 bases clipped from V and 6 bases from J, the junction kept 7 bases outside the gene matches. The CDR3 nucleotides read TGTGCCAGCAGCTGGGGACAGGGTAGGACCAATGAGCAGTTCTTC. Translation: CASSWGQGRTNEQFF. Complete variable domain (other parts from reference TRBV7-8 and TRBJ2-1): GAGVSQSPRYKVAKRGQDVALRCDPISGHVSLFWYQQALGQGPEFLTYFQNEAQLDKSGLPSDRFFAERPEGSVSTLKIQRTQQEDSAVYLCASSWGQGRTNEQFFGPGTRLTVL.

The genes are TRBV5-1 and TRBJ1-3; D possibly corresponds to TRBD1 (5 bases). Germline CDR1 is SGHRS and CDR2 is YFSETQ. The germline V and J ends were trimmed by 0 bases and 2 bases, with 12 bases remaining between them. The CDR3 covers 16 residues. The CDR3 DNA reads TGCGCCAGCAGCTTGGCCGGCAGGGCGGCTGGAAACACCATATATTTT. Encoded protein: CASSLAGRAAGNTIYF.

A single count supports this clone. The rearrangement uses TRBV20-1 and TRBJ1-2; D unclear. The CDR3 sequence is 11 residues long. Germline V gives CDR1 DFQATT, CDR2 SNEGSKA (reference sequence). V shed 0 bases and J shed 8 bases, with 7 bases lying between them. CDR3 DNA: TGCAGTGCTAGAGATCTTAAGGGCTACACCTTC. This encodes CSARDLKGYTF.

This chain links TRBV20-1 with TRBJ1-1, with a possible D match to TRBD1 (5 bases). V was pared by 5 bases and J by 4 bases, with 8 bases between. CDR3 length: 11 amino acids. Per the germline V gene, CDR1 is DFQATT and CDR2 is SNEGSKA (reference sequence). CDR3 protein: CSAGGTTEAFF. CDR3 sequence (DNA): TGCAGTGCTGGGGGGACCACTGAAGCTTTCTTT.

The rearrangement joins TRBV18 to TRBJ1-2; 9 bases map to TRBD1. CDR3 length equals 17 residues. In germline, CDR1 is KGHSH, CDR2 LQKENI. The junction had 8 bases not matched to a gene; V was cut back by 0 bases and J by 3 bases. CDR3 in amino acids: CASSPPSGTGTDYGYTF. The CDR3 coding sequence is TGTGCCAGCTCACCACCATCTGGGACAGGGACGGACTATGGCTACACCTTC.

Only a few counts were recorded for this clone. This chain joins TRBV20-1 and TRBJ1-2; D unresolved. Germline V gene data show CDR1 as DFQATT and CDR2 as SNEGSKA (reference sequence). V was shortened by 3 bases and J by 4 bases, with 18 bases between the two germline ends. This CDR3 has 15 residues. The CDR3 bases are TGCAGTGCTAGTAGTATTTCTGGGTTCCTCTATGGCTACACCTTC. Amino acid sequence: CSASSISGFLYGYTF.

This clone was seen more than once but under ten times. This chain uses TRBV5-5 with TRBJ2-3; D is ambiguous. Germline CDR1 is SGHKS and CDR2 is YYEKEE (reference sequence). The CDR3 is 16 amino acids. Trimming stripped 0 bases from V and 0 bases from J, with 11 bases between. The CDR3 is CASSLALQASTDTQYF. CDR3 bases: TGTGCCAGCAGCTTGGCCCTCCAAGCTAGCACAGATACGCAGTATTTT.